This T cell receptor beta chain appears in the sequencing data of a study of blood T cell repertoires in COVID-19. Study overall: Acute and convalescent COVID-19 samples came from the United States, Italy and Spain.

V lost 5 bases, J lost 2 bases, and 12 bases lay in between. The CDR3 has 14 residues. Germline loops: CDR1 KGHSH, CDR2 LQKENI. Original methodology: Cell counts per sample came from amplifying reference gene primers. The repertoire was sequenced with immunoSEQ multiplex PCR; TCRdb's copy has only in-frame clones and lacks some. The DNA gave D and trimming, while V, J and clone size come from that table. The data hold 150,000 to 200,000 clones, with more than 75% observed a single time. The clonotype originates from a man aged 65-85 years with acute or convalescent COVID-19. The rearrangement uses TRBV18 and TRBJ2-5, with no clear D. The specimen was peripheral blood. The CDR3 DNA reads TGTGCCAGCTCAACCCTTGGGCTTCAAGAGACCCAGTACTTC. Its translation: CASSTLGLQETQYF.